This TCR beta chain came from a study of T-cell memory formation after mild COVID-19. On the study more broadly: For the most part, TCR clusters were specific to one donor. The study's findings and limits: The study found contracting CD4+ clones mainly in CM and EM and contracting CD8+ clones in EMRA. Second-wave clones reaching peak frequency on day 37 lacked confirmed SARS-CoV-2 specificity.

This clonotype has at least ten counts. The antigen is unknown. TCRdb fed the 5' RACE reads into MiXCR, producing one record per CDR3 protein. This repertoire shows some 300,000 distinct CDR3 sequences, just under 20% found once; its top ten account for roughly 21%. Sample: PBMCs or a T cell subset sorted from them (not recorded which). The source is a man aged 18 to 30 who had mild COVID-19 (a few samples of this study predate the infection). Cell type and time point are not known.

The CDR3 coding sequence is TGCGCCAGCAGCCAAGCCGGGAACACTGAAGCTTTCTTT. Its translation: CASSQAGNTEAFF. This rearrangement joins TRBV4-3 to TRBJ1-1; D gene unclear. There are 13 residues in the CDR3. The germline CDR1 and CDR2 sequences are LGHNA and YSLEER. The germline V and J ends were trimmed by 1 base and 1 base, with 4 bases remaining between them.